Listed here are 13 T cell receptor beta chains from one sample, sequenced in a study of shared clonotypes between healthy human individuals. Repertoires were generated with immunoSEQ multiplex PCR, while TCRdb's copy carries only in-frame clones and drops some. The sample shows around 180,000 clones, approximately 95% of them seen only once. The sequenced sample consisted of naive CD4+ T cells sorted from blood. Specified subset: CD45RA+ positively selected. Source of these receptors: a young woman in good health.

V gene TRBV5-4 combines with J gene TRBJ2-7; possibly TRBD1 for D (6 bases). The CDR3 spans 15 residues. V gave up 0 bases and J gave up 7 bases, with 17 bases separating them. Per germline, CDR1 SGHNT and CDR2 YYREEE (reference sequence). This chain's CDR3 is CASSLGQARGGEQYF. CDR3 bases: TGTGCCAGCAGCTTGGGACAGGCCCGAGGAGGTGAGCAGTACTTC.

The rearrangement links TRBV19 to TRBJ1-4; D remains ambiguous. The CDR3 has 17 residues. The germline gives CDR1 LNHDA, CDR2 SQIVND (reference sequence). V dropped 1 base and J dropped 0 bases, with 12 bases sitting between them. The CDR3 region is CASSIGQLIATNEKLFF. The CDR3 nucleotides are TGTGCCAGTAGTATAGGGCAGCTGATTGCAACTAATGAAAAACTGTTTTTT.

The chain employs TRBV19 and TRBJ2-6; TRBD2 matches at 11 bases. The germline CDR1 and CDR2 sequences are LNHDA and SQIVND (reference sequence). Trimming at V came to 2 bases and at J to 0 bases, leaving 15 bases not matched to a gene. This CDR3 has 22 amino acids. CDR3 sequence reads: CASSIQGMASGRPFSGANVLTF. DNA of the CDR3: TGTGCCAGTAGTATACAGGGGATGGCTAGCGGGAGGCCTTTCTCTGGGGCCAACGTCCTGACTTTC.

The chain employs TRBV29-1 and TRBJ2-7; 7 positions agree with TRBD2. CDR3 length equals 15 residues. J gave up 4 bases and V 4 bases, and 13 bases lay outside the gene matches. Germline assignment: CDR1 SQVTM and CDR2 ANQGSEA. The CDR3 region is CSVVAGELARYEQYF. In DNA form, the CDR3 reads TGCAGCGTTGTGGCGGGAGAGCTCGCCAGGTACGAGCAGTACTTC.

The chain combines TRBV28 with TRBJ2-7; D call uncertain. The germline V and J ends were trimmed by 4 bases and 2 bases, with 6 bases remaining between them. From germline, CDR1 is MDHEN and CDR2 SYDVKM. This CDR3 has 12 amino acids. The CDR3 region has the DNA TGTGCCAGCAGTTCGGTCCCCTACGAGCAGTACTTC. Amino acid sequence: CASSSVPYEQYF.

On this clone itself: At one end, the junction sequence differs from germline, possibly due to a read error. J is TRBJ2-1 and V is TRBV28; the D call may be TRBD1 or TRBD2 (5 bases each). The CDR3 runs 14 residues. The germline CDR1 and CDR2 sequences are MDHEN and SYDVKM. The CDR3: CASSANSYRTLRVF. The DNA of the CDR3 is TGTGCCAGCAGTGCAAACTCCTACAGGACGCTGAGGGTCTTC.

CDR3 region: CASSETEGPGNTIYF. The CDR3 DNA reads as TGTGCCAGCAGTGAAACCGAGGGTCCTGGAAACACCATATATTTT. The chain has TRBV2 and TRBJ1-3, with D unresolved. In germline, CDR1 is SNHLY, CDR2 FYNNEI. Trimming stripped 2 bases from V and 2 bases from J, with 10 bases between. The CDR3 contains 15 residues.

The J gene is TRBJ2-7, the V gene TRBV5-1; TRBD1 matches at 12 bases. V was clipped by 4 bases and J by 6 bases; unmatched bases: 5. Germline CDR1 and CDR2: SGHRS and YFSETQ. The CDR3 loop spans 14 amino acids. Here the CDR3 DNA reads TGCGCCAGCAGCCCGGGACAGGGGGCGGCCGAGCAGTACTTC. Translating it yields CASSPGQGAAEQYF.

The genes are TRBV1 and TRBJ2-5; no DNA check was done on the table's D call, TRBD2. TRBV1 is a pseudogene locus. The CDR3 is 16 residues long. The CDR3 sequence: CTSYLAGGPPGETQYF. The CDR3 DNA reads TGCACCAGCTATTTAGCGGGAGGGCCCCCAGGAGAGACCCAGTACTTC.

V usage is TRBV4-2 and J usage is TRBJ2-6; D uncertain. The CDR3 totals 17 residues. The V gene's germline CDR1 is LGHNA and CDR2 YNFKEQ. V was trimmed by 0 bases and J by 4 bases, leaving 13 bases between them. The CDR3 sequence is CASSQELRLQGANVLTF. As DNA, the CDR3 is TGTGCCAGCAGCCAAGAACTGCGGCTGCAAGGGGCCAACGTCCTGACTTTC.

The rearrangement uses TRBV9 and TRBJ1-4; no definite D call. CDR1 is SGDLS, CDR2 YYNGEE, per germline. The CDR3 is 15 amino acids. Trimming removed 0 bases from V and 3 bases from J, with 9 bases in between. CDR3 sequence: CASSVVGGSNEKLFF. For the CDR3, the DNA is TGTGCCAGCAGCGTAGTTGGAGGGTCTAATGAAAAACTGTTTTTT. The full variable domain, rest sourced from reference TRBV9 and TRBJ1-4, is DSGVTQTPKHLITATGQRVTLRCSPRSGDLSVYWYQQSLDQGLQFLIQYYNGEERAKGNILERFSAQQFPDLHSELNLSSLELGDSALYFCASSVVGGSNEKLFFGSGTQLSVL.

The V gene is TRBV11-2, the J gene TRBJ2-5; D gene unclear. V was pared by 2 bases and J by 5 bases, with 9 bases between. This CDR3 comprises 13 residues. CDR1 is SGHAT, CDR2 FQNNGV, per germline. The CDR3, as DNA: TGTGCCAGCAGCTTAACGACACGGGAGACCCAGTACTTC. This encodes CASSLTTRETQYF. The whole variable domain, filled in from reference TRBV11-2 and TRBJ2-5, reads EAGVAQSPRYKIIEKRQSVAFWCNPISGHATLYWYQQILGQGPKLLIQFQNNGVVDDSQLPKDRFSAERLKGVDSTLKIQPAKLEDSAVYLCASSLTTRETQYFGPGTRLLVL.

V and J are TRBV28 and TRBJ2-5; the D is unclear. With the DNA end fitting TRBJ2-7 better, the J assignment may be wrong. Germline CDR1 MDHEN, CDR2 SYDVKM. The CDR3 covers 13 residues. CDR3 sequence (DNA): TGTGCCAGCAGTTTCCCGCCTCGGGACGAGCAGTACTTC. This codes for CASSFPPRDEQYF.